The 5 T cell receptor beta chains presented below share a single source sample, sequenced in a study of blood T cell repertoires in COVID-19. Repertoires were generated with immunoSEQ multiplex PCR, while TCRdb's copy carries only in-frame clones and drops some. The sample has roughly 230,000 clones, about four fifths seen once. The sequencing input was peripheral blood. These receptors originate from a man aged 40-50 years with active or convalescent COVID-19.

The chain joins TRBV6-2 or TRBV6-3 to TRBJ1-1, with TRBD1 matching 9 bases. CDR1 and CDR2 (germline): MNHEY, SVGEGT. The length of the CDR3 is 17 residues. The V segment lost 2 bases and the J segment 6 bases; nucleotides outside the gene matches: 13. CDR3 sequence reads: CASSYGGSRTGVSEAFF. The CDR3, as DNA: TGTGCCAGCAGTTACGGGGGCTCCAGGACAGGGGTTTCTGAAGCTTTCTTT.

This chain joins TRBV4-3 and TRBJ2-1; maybe TRBD2 (5 bases). Germline CDR1 reads LGHNA; CDR2 reads YSLEER. V was pared by 4 bases and J by 0 bases, with 13 bases between. The CDR3 is 16 residues long. The CDR3 spells CASSLRDDVSYNEQFF. CDR3 DNA sequence: TGCGCCAGCAGCCTCCGGGATGACGTCTCCTACAATGAGCAGTTCTTC.

V gene TRBV10-3 combines with J gene TRBJ1-2; 10 nucleotides line up with TRBD1. Germline V gene sequence: CDR1 ENHRY, CDR2 SYGVKD. The CDR3 extends over 14 amino acids. V was pared by 4 bases and J by 3 bases, with 2 bases of the junction left unmatched. The CDR3: CAISGTGGDYGYTF. CDR3 sequence (DNA): TGTGCCATCAGTGGGACAGGGGGGGACTATGGCTACACCTTC.

The V gene is TRBV5-1, the J gene TRBJ1-1; D not resolved. Trimming removed 4 bases at V and 0 bases at J, with 16 bases between. This CDR3 is 16 amino acids long. The V gene's germline CDR1 is SGHRS and CDR2 YFSETQ. The chain's CDR3 is CASSPGSSNLNTEAFF. In DNA, the CDR3 is TGCGCCAGCAGCCCGGGTTCAAGCAACCTGAACACTGAAGCTTTCTTT.

V and J are TRBV27 and TRBJ2-1, with 8 positions matching TRBD1. V shed 4 bases, J shed 2 bases, and the junction held 7 bases outside the gene matches. The CDR3 length is 16 residues. CDR1 and CDR2 from the germline V gene are MNHEY and SMNVEV (reference sequence). CDR3 loop: CASSSYDRGTYNEQFF. For the CDR3, the DNA is TGTGCCAGCAGTTCATACGACAGGGGTACCTACAATGAGCAGTTCTTC.